Below, one TCR beta chain is given with its context. This entry belongs to a study of blood T cell repertoires in COVID-19. Study-level information: Some COVID-19 samples were acute and others convalescent; all came from the United States, Italy and Spain.

In the original processing: Estimation of nucleated cell counts relied on the amplification of reference gene primers. Profiling relied on immunoSEQ multiplex PCR, and the TCRdb table lists in-frame clones only, not all of them. For V, J and clone size, that table is used; D and trimming come from the DNA. The table lists about 73,000 clones, 89% of them singletons, with 8.9% in the top ten. With 4 bases clipped from V and 5 bases from J, the junction kept 8 bases outside the gene matches. The germline CDR1 and CDR2 sequences are SGHDT and YYEEEE. This CDR3 has 15 residues. This sequence originates from an elderly man with acute or convalescent COVID-19. V and J are TRBV5-6 and TRBJ1-2, with 10 bases matching TRBD1. The sequenced sample was peripheral blood. CDR3 nucleotides: TGTGCCAGCAGCCCCGGACAGGGGGTATATTATGGCTACACCTTC. Translated, it gives CASSPGQGVYYGYTF.